These T cell receptor beta chains were read from a single sample in a study of blood T cell repertoires in COVID-19. Sequencing was performed with immunoSEQ multiplex PCR; in TCRdb, only in-frame clones are kept and a portion is missing. Among approximately 300,000 clones listed, 90% were seen once. Sample: PBMCs or T cells enriched from blood (not recorded which). Receptors were obtained from a young woman with acute COVID-19. The CDR3 runs from the conserved cysteine through the conserved F or W. The D gene is left open where the match is weak. Expanded clones get a size class; other rows say once, few or many, or leave the size out.

size,length,J,V,D,CDR3,DNA
-,14,TRBJ1-2,TRBV27,TRBD1,CASSWNRGKDGYTF,TGTGCCAGCAGTTGGAACAGGGGGAAAGATGGCTACACCTTC
-,14,TRBJ1-4,TRBV24-1,TRBD1,CATQSGQGAEKLFF,TGTGCCACCCAGTCGGGACAGGGGGCTGAAAAACTGTTTTTT
-,11,TRBJ2-1,TRBV2,-,CATTPGYEQFF,TGTGCCACTACCCCAGGATATGAGCAGTTCTTC
-,15,TRBJ1-4,TRBV19,TRBD1,CASSPPGGISEKLFF,TGTGCCAGTAGTCCCCCAGGGGGGATATCTGAAAAACTGTTTTTT
-,13,TRBJ2-1,TRBV29-1,-,CSGGLADLNEQFF,TGCAGCGGGGGGCTAGCCGATCTCAATGAGCAGTTCTTC
once,15,TRBJ1-5,TRBV19,-,CASSIGQTENQPQHF,TGTGCCAGTAGTATAGGACAAACAGAGAATCAGCCCCAGCATTTT
few,13,TRBJ1-1,TRBV29-1,-,CSPSTQADTEAFF,TGCAGCCCATCCACACAGGCGGACACTGAAGCTTTCTTT
-,15,TRBJ2-7,TRBV19,TRBD1,CASSPGQGGSYEQYF,TGTGCCAGTAGTCCGGGACAGGGGGGATCCTACGAGCAGTACTTC
-,14,TRBJ2-4,TRBV24-1,TRBD1,CATSDPGQANIQYF,TGTGCCACCAGTGATCCGGGACAGGCAAACATTCAGTACTTC
once,15,TRBJ2-3,TRBV28,TRBD2,CASSFSGTGTDTQYF,TGTGCCAGCAGTTTTAGCGGGACTGGGACAGATACGCAGTATTTT
few,17,TRBJ2-1,TRBV5-8,TRBD2,CASSVAYSGRGRGEQFF,TGTGCCAGCAGCGTAGCTTATAGCGGGAGGGGCCGCGGTGAGCAGTTCTTC
-,13,TRBJ2-2,TRBV6-2/TRBV6-3,-,CASSAGEVRELFF,TGTGCCAGCAGCGCCGGAGAAGTCAGGGAGCTGTTTTTT
-,11,TRBJ2-7,TRBV30,-,CAWSASYEQYF,TGTGCCTGGAGTGCCAGCTACGAGCAGTACTTC
-,14,TRBJ2-3,TRBV6-4,TRBD2,CASSAASGSGTQYF,TGTGCCAGCAGTGCGGCTAGCGGGAGCGGTACGCAGTATTTT
-,14,TRBJ1-2,TRBV28,TRBD1,CASSNYRGQGGYTF,TGTGCCAGCAGTAACTACAGGGGGCAGGGAGGCTACACCTTC
-,14,TRBJ2-3,TRBV10-3,TRBD2,CASVAGLTTDTQYF,TGTGCCAGCGTAGCGGGACTCACCACAGATACGCAGTATTTT
-,14,TRBJ2-2,TRBV4-2,TRBD2,CASSKRENTGELFF,TGTGCCAGCAGCAAGCGGGAGAACACCGGGGAGCTGTTTTTT
-,14,TRBJ2-7,TRBV6-5,-,CASSYTGNPYEQYF,TGTGCCAGCAGTTACACAGGGAATCCATACGAGCAGTACTTC
-,11,TRBJ1-2,TRBV28,-,CAGRSNYGYTF,TGTGCCGGCAGGAGTAACTATGGCTACACCTTC
-,15,TRBJ2-1,TRBV2,TRBD2,CASSEGLAGVDEQFF,TGTGCCAGCAGTGAAGGTCTAGCGGGAGTAGATGAGCAGTTCTTC
once,16,TRBJ2-2,TRBV5-1,-,CASSLASGSNTGELFF,TGCGCCAGCAGCTTGGCGTCAGGCTCGAACACCGGGGAGCTGTTTTTT
-,13,TRBJ1-1,TRBV18,-,CAGGTGLNTEAFF,TGTGCCGGCGGTACAGGGTTGAACACTGAAGCTTTCTTT
-,16,TRBJ2-6,TRBV24-1,TRBD1,CATSDPDRGGANVLTF,TGTGCCACCAGTGACCCCGACAGGGGTGGGGCCAACGTCCTGACTTTC
-,15,TRBJ1-5,TRBV7-8,-,CASSSVGGSNQPQHF,TGTGCCAGCAGCTCCGTCGGAGGAAGCAATCAGCCCCAGCATTTT
-,15,TRBJ1-5,TRBV28,-,CASRKGDPSNQPQHF,TGTGCCAGCAGAAAGGGGGATCCTAGCAATCAGCCCCAGCATTTT
-,13,TRBJ1-2,TRBV3-1/TRBV3-2,-,CASSRRQAGGYTF,TGTGCCAGCAGCCGGAGACAGGCAGGTGGCTACACCTTC
-,17,TRBJ1-6,TRBV4-2,TRBD1,CASSGGTRQGNNSPLHF,TGTGCCAGCAGCGGGGGTACGAGACAGGGGAATAATTCACCCCTCCACTTT
-,16,TRBJ2-7,TRBV11-3,TRBD1,CASSLPRTGLTYEQYF,TGTGCCAGCAGCCTCCCCCGGACAGGGCTAACCTACGAGCAGTACTTC
-,14,TRBJ2-7,TRBV27,-,CASRFDRFSYEQYF,TGTGCCAGCAGATTCGACAGGTTCTCCTACGAGCAGTACTTC
-,17,TRBJ2-5,TRBV5-1,TRBD2,CASSLDPSGIRQETQYF,TGCGCCAGCAGCTTGGACCCTAGCGGGATCCGCCAAGAGACCCAGTACTTC
-,14,TRBJ2-2,TRBV25-1,TRBD1,CANTGTGGTGELFF,TGTGCCAACACCGGGACAGGGGGCACCGGGGAGCTGTTTTTT
-,13,TRBJ1-1,TRBV18,-,CASSPGLNTEAFF,TGTGCCAGCTCACCCGGACTCAACACTGAAGCTTTCTTT
-,15,TRBJ1-2,TRBV27,-,CASSLSTVGGYGYTF,TGTGCCAGCAGTTTATCCACAGTCGGGGGCTATGGCTACACCTTC
-,14,TRBJ1-1,TRBV7-8,-,CASSLWASNTEAFF,TGTGCCAGCAGCTTATGGGCCTCGAACACTGAAGCTTTCTTT
-,13,TRBJ2-1,TRBV12-3/TRBV12-4,-,CASSFQSYNEQFF,TGTGCCAGCAGTTTCCAGTCTTACAATGAGCAGTTCTTC
-,14,TRBJ2-3,TRBV27,TRBD2,CASRSGSGADTQYF,TGTGCCAGCAGGAGCGGGAGTGGGGCAGATACGCAGTATTTT
-,15,TRBJ2-1,TRBV7-9,-,CASSWARGTYNEQFF,TGTGCCAGCAGCTGGGCCAGGGGCACCTACAATGAGCAGTTCTTC
-,15,TRBJ1-2,TRBV6-5,TRBD1,CASSYSGQGNYGYTF,TGTGCCAGCAGTTACTCTGGACAGGGGAACTATGGCTACACCTTC
-,11,TRBJ1-2,TRBV27,-,CATRRGFGYTF,TGTGCCACCCGGCGGGGGTTTGGCTACACCTTC
-,15,TRBJ2-7,TRBV6-5,TRBD2,CASRMEVAGVREQYF,TGTGCCAGCAGGATGGAAGTAGCGGGAGTGCGTGAGCAGTACTTC
-,14,TRBJ1-2,TRBV9,-,CASSRTGTGYGYTF,TGTGCCAGCAGCCGGACCGGGACTGGCTATGGCTACACCTTC
-,13,TRBJ1-1,TRBV28,-,CASRGPGSYEAFF,TGTGCCAGCAGAGGACCCGGGAGTTATGAAGCTTTCTTT
-,17,TRBJ1-6,TRBV30,TRBD1,CASDRARIKTGNSPLHF,TGTGCCTCCGACAGGGCCCGGATCAAAACTGGAAATTCACCCCTCCACTTT
-,16,TRBJ2-7,TRBV3-1/TRBV3-2,TRBD1,CASSPRTGFMQYEQYF,TGTGCCAGCAGCCCTAGGACAGGGTTTATGCAATACGAGCAGTACTTC